Below, one T cell receptor (beta chain) is given with its context. Its antigen remains unidentified. This record belongs to a study of metastatic and nonmetastatic thyroid tumors. Study overall: Malignant and benign thyroid patients had repertoires compared in peripheral blood and tumor or nodule tissue.

Authors' data handling: Building a distant-metastasis classifier for papillary thyroid cancer drew on CDR3 differences across clinicopathological groups. TCRdb re-processed the PCR reads through MiXCR. TCRdb's processing, not the authors' own work, is the source of the V and J calls. The sample includes fewer than 40,000 clones, approximately 31% of them seen just once. Until they underwent thyroid surgery, no patient had received any treatment. V lost 3 bases, J lost 6 bases, and 17 bases lay in between. From germline, CDR1 is MDHEN and CDR2 SYDVKM. The CDR3 covers 15 residues. Study observations and caveats: Malignant thyroid tumors reportedly had TCR beta diversity that was significantly higher than in benign nodules, in blood and tumor.

The V gene is TRBV28, the J gene TRBJ1-2, with D perhaps matching TRBD1 (5 bases). Sequencing was done on a sample of blood. This clonotype was obtained from a female donor with papillary thyroid cancer or a benign thyroid nodule (not recorded which). Some clones in this sample may be carry-over from other donors' samples. The CDR3 spells CASSFRRLGRNGYTF. CDR3 sequence (DNA): TGTGCCAGCAGTTTCCGGCGACTGGGGCGGAATGGCTACACCTTC.